The entry that follows covers one TCR beta chain sequence. Its specific antigen is unknown. Per-base quality was not reported, and no clone a single base away is much larger than it. This entry belongs to a study of OX40 agonist ivuxolimab in advanced cancers. Context from the whole study: Ivuxolimab was an agonistic, fully human IgG2 monoclonal antibody directed against OX40 (CD134), a costimulatory receptor. Intravenous ivuxolimab was administered to patients every 2 weeks at six dose levels: 0.01, 0.1, 0.3, 1.5, 3 and 10 mg/kg. Of the approximately 50 dose-escalation patients, hepatocellular carcinoma was present in around 20, melanoma in roughly 15, renal cell carcinoma in 9 and head and neck cancer in 9. In the dose-escalation cohort, approximately 82% of patients were male, and the mean age was roughly 60 years with a range of roughly 23 to 79. Prior anti-PD-1, anti-PD-L1 or anti-CTLA-4 therapy was permitted, and checkpoint inhibitors had been received by about two fifths of dose-escalation patients. Partial responses occurred in three dose-escalation patients, of whom one had hepatocellular carcinoma and two had cutaneous melanoma. The purpose of peripheral TCRbeta sequencing was to test whether ivuxolimab changed TCR sequence diversity and led to clonal T-cell expansion. The monotherapy dose-escalation portion (N ≈ 50 patients) of the phase I ivuxolimab trial is reported in the paper. Broad study findings and their caveats: In the 0.1-3.0 mg/kg groups, partial responders were among the patients with the lowest normalized peripheral clonal expansion, particularly in CD8+ T cells. The antigen specificity of the peripheral T cells that underwent clonal expansion was not determined. On average, CD8+ T cells showed more expanded clones than CD4+ T cells after ivuxolimab. Clonal expansion of both CD4+ and CD8+ blood T cells was observed from baseline to week 6 at doses 0.1 to 3.0 mg/kg. Low levels of normalized T-cell clonal expansion were also shown by some nonresponding patients.

For sequencing of the TCRbeta CDR3 region, genomic DNA was extracted from the sorted cells. The immunoSEQ Assay was used for sequencing of TCRbeta CDR3 regions. Sourced from immuneACCESS, this table was stored by TCRdb with only in-frame sequences that have V and J called. A share of the clones is absent; for the studies checked, an unresolved V gene accounts for under half, and the remainder has no known explanation. This sample is represented by about 63,000 clones; over 75% of them were singletons. The ten largest account for more than 0.8% of the sample. The trial excluded patients who had a history of autoimmune disease or were on systemic immunosuppression. Peripheral blood for TCR sequencing was collected from all dose cohorts at baseline, on cycle 4 day 1, and on cycle 7 day 1. The samples were drawn from a first-in-human, open-label, multicenter phase I dose-escalation trial of ivuxolimab. Adults with locally advanced or metastatic head and neck squamous cell, hepatocellular, melanoma or renal cell carcinoma were enrolled in the trial. Before TCR sequencing, CD4+ T cells and CD8+ T cells were sorted from peripheral blood as separate populations.

There are 14 amino acids in the CDR3, from cysteine to phenylalanine inclusive. Only CDR3 DNA remains: 42 bases, in frame from the first base. According to the germline V gene, CDR1 reads LGHNA and CDR2 reads YSLEER. V and J are trimmed by 0 bases and 12 bases, and the gene matches miss 7 bases of the junction. The receptor was derived from an adult with an advanced solid tumor such as melanoma, head and neck, liver or kidney cancer. The chain links TRBV4-3 with TRBJ2-1, with 8 middle bases fitting TRBD2. Sequenced here: CD4+ or CD8+ T cells sorted from blood, sampled in a trial of the OX40 agonist ivuxolimab. The nucleotide sequence reads as follows: TGCGCCAGCAGCCAAGATCGGGGACTAGGTGGGCAGTTCTTC. The encoded protein is CASSQDRGLGGQFF.